This T cell receptor (beta chain) emerged from a study of radiotherapy plus CTLA-4 blockade in lung cancer. The wider study: In about 20% of patients, objective responses were seen; 25% to 40% had disease control.

This clone was detected ten times or more. What it recognizes is unknown. With ipilimumab providing CTLA-4 blockade, focal radiation was administered to patients who had chemo-refractory metastatic non-small-cell lung cancer. Germline V CDR1 and CDR2: GTSNPN, SVGIG (reference sequence). The V end was cut by 0 bases, the J end by 7 bases, with 13 bases between. CDR3 length: 15 amino acids. Repertoires were generated with immunoSEQ multiplex PCR, while TCRdb's copy carries only in-frame clones and drops some. The data contain some 73,000 clones, 78% of them singletons. Study-wide findings and caveats: Some TCR clones had been derived from tumors. These clones expanded in peripheral blood after radiotherapy plus ipilimumab. Interferon-beta and early blood T cell clone dynamics reportedly predicted response best.

The specimen was peripheral blood, collected from a patient treated with radiotherapy plus ipilimumab. The clonotype originates from a human donor with non-small cell lung cancer whose response to radiotherapy plus ipilimumab could not be evaluated. Some clones in this sample may be carry-over from other donors' samples. This chain connects TRBV30 to TRBJ1-6; perhaps TRBD1 as D (5 bases). This CDR3 is CAWSVGAGGNSPLHF. CDR3 bases: TGTGCCTGGAGTGTCGGGGCCGGGGGGAATTCACCCCTCCACTTT.